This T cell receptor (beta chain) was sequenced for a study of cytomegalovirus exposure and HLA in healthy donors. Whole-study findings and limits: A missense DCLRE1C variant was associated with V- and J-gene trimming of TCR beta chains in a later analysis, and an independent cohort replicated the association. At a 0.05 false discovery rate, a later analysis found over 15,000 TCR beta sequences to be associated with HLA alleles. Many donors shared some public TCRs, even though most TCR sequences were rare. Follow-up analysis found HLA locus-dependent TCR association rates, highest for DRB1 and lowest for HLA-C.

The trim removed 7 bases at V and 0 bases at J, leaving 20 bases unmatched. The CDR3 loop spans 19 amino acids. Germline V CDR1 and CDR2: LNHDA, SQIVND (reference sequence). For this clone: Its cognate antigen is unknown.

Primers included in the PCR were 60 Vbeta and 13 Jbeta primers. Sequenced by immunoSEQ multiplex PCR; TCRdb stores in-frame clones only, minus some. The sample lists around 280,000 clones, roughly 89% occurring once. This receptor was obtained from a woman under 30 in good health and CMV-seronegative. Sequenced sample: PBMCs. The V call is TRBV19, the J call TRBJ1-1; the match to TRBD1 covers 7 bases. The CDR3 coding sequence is TGTGCCAGTATCGGAAGCGCAGGACTGCCGGGACAGCTGAACACTGAAGCTTTCTTT. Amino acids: CASIGSAGLPGQLNTEAFF.